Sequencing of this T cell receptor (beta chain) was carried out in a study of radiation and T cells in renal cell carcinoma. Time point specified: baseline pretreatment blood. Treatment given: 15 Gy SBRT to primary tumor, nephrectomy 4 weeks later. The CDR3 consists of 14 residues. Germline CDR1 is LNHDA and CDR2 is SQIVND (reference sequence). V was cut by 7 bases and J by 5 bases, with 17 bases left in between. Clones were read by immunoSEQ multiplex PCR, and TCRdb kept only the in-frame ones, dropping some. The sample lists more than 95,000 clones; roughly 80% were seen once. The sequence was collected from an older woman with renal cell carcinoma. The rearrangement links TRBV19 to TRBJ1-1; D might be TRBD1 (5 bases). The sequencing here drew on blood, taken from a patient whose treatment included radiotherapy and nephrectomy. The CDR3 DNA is TGTGCCAGTATGCATCGGGGCGAGGGTACTGAAGCTTTCTTT. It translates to CASMHRGEGTEAFF. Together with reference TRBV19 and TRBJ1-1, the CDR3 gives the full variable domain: DGGITQSPKYLFRKEGQNVTLSCEQNLNHDAMYWYRQDPGQGLRLIYYSQIVNDFQKGDIAEGYSVSREKKESFPLTVTSAQKNPTAFYLCASMHRGEGTEAFFGQGTRLTVV.